This T cell receptor beta chain was retrieved from a study of metastatic and nonmetastatic thyroid tumors. Study-wide background: Comparative analysis of repertoires was undertaken across blood and tumor or nodule tissue obtained from malignant and benign thyroid patients. General observations from the study: A significant increase in TCR beta diversity was reportedly seen in malignant thyroid tumors relative to benign nodules, in blood and tumor.

All patients reached thyroid surgery having received no treatment beforehand. This clone was seen ten or more times. Its target is not known. Authors' analysis steps: Construction of a distant-metastasis classifier for papillary thyroid cancer relied on CDR3 differences across clinicopathological groups. TCRdb reassembled clones from the PCR reads with MiXCR. In this record, the V and J calls reflect TCRdb's handling and not the investigators' own analysis. The sample holds 45,000 to 65,000 clones, 20% to 25% seen once. Sequencing was carried out using blood. This receptor was obtained from a female donor with papillary thyroid cancer or a benign thyroid nodule (not recorded which). Some clones in this sample may be carry-over from other donors' samples.

CDR3 in DNA: TGTGCCACCAGTGGGGCTAGCGGGTTCAATGAGCAGTTCTTC. This gives the protein CATSGASGFNEQFF. This chain connects TRBV15 to TRBJ2-1; 8 nucleotides agree with TRBD2. The J segment lost 6 bases and the V segment lost 6 bases, leaving 7 bases of the junction unmatched. The CDR3 is 14 amino acids. Germline V gene lookup returns CDR1 LNHNV and CDR2 YYDKDF (reference sequence).